This T cell receptor (beta chain) was profiled in a study of T cells after yellow fever vaccination. Study-level findings and limits: Highly abundant clonotypes carried over from the bulk population could end up in FACS-sorted repertoires as contaminants.

For TCR, cDNA came from 5'RACE template switching, which added a universal primer site and UMIs. TCRdb re-called the 5' RACE reads with MiXCR, one entry per CDR3 protein. The sample has some 99,000 distinct CDR3 sequences; roughly 6% are singletons. This CDR3 is built from 17 residues. The germline V gene has CDR1 LGHDT and CDR2 YNNKEL (reference sequence). V gave up 1 base and J gave up 3 bases, with 16 bases separating them. The table lists this clonotype with a few counts. Its antigen is currently unknown. The sequences come from CD8+ T cells sorted from PBMCs, collected 10 days after the yellow fever booster vaccination. This sequence joins TRBV3-1 and TRBJ1-5, with D uncertain. This clonotype was obtained from a young man who received the YFV17D yellow fever vaccine. In DNA, the CDR3 is TGTGCCAGCAGCCAAGCGGATCCGGGCCCCTACAATCAGCCCCAGCATTTT. Translating gives CASSQADPGPYNQPQHF.